The entry below gives a single TCR beta chain sequence along with its context. Its antigen remains unknown. This entry is derived from a study of cytomegalovirus exposure and HLA in healthy donors. Overall study context: HLA-typed donors contributed some 83 million unique TCRs, which were held in an early data release. Findings of the study overall: Rare TCR sequences dominated, though some public TCRs recurred in many donors. Some segments of the V type, notably TRBV6-2 and TRBV6-3, were excluded as indistinguishable.

It was with 60 Vbeta and 13 Jbeta primers that the PCR ran. The protocol was immunoSEQ multiplex PCR, while the TCRdb copy is restricted to in-frame clones and leaves out a portion. This sample yields 150,000 to 200,000 clones, of which 75% to 90% are seen a single time; about 2.1% belongs to the top ten. This CDR3 region has 12 residues. Germline V gene lookup returns CDR1 MDHEN and CDR2 SYDVKM. The V segment lost 8 bases and the J segment 8 bases; nucleotides outside the gene matches: 5. The chain joins TRBV28 to TRBJ2-2; 7 nucleotides match TRBD1. The specimen sequenced was PBMCs. The receptor's source is a woman between 18 and 29 years old in good health and CMV-seronegative. CDR3 region: CASGYRGGELFF. CDR3 coding DNA: TGTGCCAGCGGATACAGGGGTGGGGAGCTGTTTTTT.